This note documents a single TCR beta chain sequence. This sample was included in a study of graft-versus-host responses after intestinal transplantation. Turning to the study itself: Transplants were multivisceral, liver-intestinal, or isolated intestinal.

This CDR3 comprises 13 residues. CDR1 and CDR2 (germline): LGHNT, FRNRAP. V shed 4 bases and J shed 2 bases, with 6 bases lying between them. The assay was immunoSEQ multiplex PCR, and TCRdb's table has in-frame clones only and misses some. There are about 9,900 clones in the sample; 94% occur only once, and approximately 2.1% lies in the top ten. V is TRBV12-5 and J is TRBJ2-1; D not certain. The starting material was PBMCs, obtained 8 days after intestinal transplant. The sequence was collected from a human patient who received an intestinal transplant, so some T cells may come from the graft donor. CDR3 in DNA: TGTGCTAGTGGTTATGACACCTACAATGAGCAGTTCTTC. Its protein is CASGYDTYNEQFF.